This record covers a single T cell receptor beta chain. What antigen it recognizes has not been identified. No base quality information exists; no much larger clone differs at one position. One collaborating source in Seattle enrolled patients while the patients were actively infected and followed the patients over time throughout the course of disease. Collaborating institutions collected whole blood in K2EDTA tubes following their own protocols. For TCRbeta analysis, collaborators shipped samples as frozen whole blood, isolated PBMCs, or DNA extracted from either of those sample types. Inclusive of the bounding cysteine and phenylalanine, the CDR3 is 17 residues long. Only CDR3 DNA is held: 51 bases, read in frame from base 1. This specimen belongs to a study of blood T cell repertoires in COVID-19 (dated by TCRdb to the early 2020s). With respect to the entire study: The collaborator samples originated in the United States, Italy and Spain and spanned the acute and convalescent phases of COVID-19. The prospective study material was composed of cDNA or gDNA derived from T cells, B-cell-depleted T cells, or PBMCs. Subjects who had been exposed to COVID-19, were actively infected with it, or had recovered from it provided the deeply sampled blood TCRbeta repertoires that made up the dataset. The repertoires were released in a freely available public database meant as a resource for research on the immune response to SARS-CoV-2. The samples were drawn from the first 160 participants of the ongoing ImmuneRACE study and from 950 to 1,500 subjects provided by 6 global collaborators. Nearly every sample came with metadata listing a de-identified subject ID, COVID-19 status, age in years and sex. Where available, HLA class I and class II types were obtained from metadata supplied by the sample provider rather than from assay-based typing. Here is what the overall study found, with its caveats: Clinical and demographic metadata were provided uncurated, with the amount varying by source and participant.

The immunoSEQ Assay, a bias-controlled multiplex PCR, was used to amplify TCRbeta CDR3 regions from genomic DNA. The study's processing was this. The number of nucleated cells in each sample was estimated by amplification of reference gene primers within the assay. To quantify the absolute abundance of each unique TCRbeta CDR3 rearrangement, sequence reads were collapsed and filtered. For each sample, productive Simpson clonality was calculated as the square root of Simpson's diversity index over productive rearrangements. TCRdb holds this immuneACCESS table with in-frame rearrangements only. Some clones are missing; in checked studies, unresolved V genes explain under half, and the rest has no known cause. V, J and clone size reflect that table, while D and trimming were determined from the DNA. For this sample there are 250,000 to 400,000 clones; about 87% appear just once. The ten largest clones take up approximately 1.8% of the sample.

The rearrangement joined TRBV21-1 to TRBJ2-1; TRBD2 is taken as the D call from the table, unchecked against the DNA. TRBV21-1 is tagged as a pseudogene. The sample taken for sequencing was peripheral blood. The TCR originated in a woman aged 30 to 39 with COVID-19, enrolled during active disease. The DNA reads TGTGCCAGCAGCAAATTTCTTCCGAGGGTTACGGAACATGAGCAGTTCTTC. Its amino acids are CASSKFLPRVTEHEQFF.